This T cell receptor (beta chain) was observed in a study of OX40 agonist ivuxolimab in advanced cancers. Study summary: Treatment received earlier with anti-PD-1, anti-PD-L1 or anti-CTLA-4 agents was allowed, and approximately 40% had some.

V lost 2 bases, J lost 1 base, and 14 bases lay in between. The V gene's germline CDR1 is SGHAT and CDR2 FQNNGV. This CDR3 is 16 amino acids long. Only a few counts were recorded for this clone. Assay: immunoSEQ multiplex PCR; the TCRdb copy retains only in-frame clones and omits some. The sample has about 80,000 clones, 80% to 90% seen once. The clonotype comes from an adult with an advanced solid tumor such as melanoma, head and neck, liver or kidney cancer. V is TRBV11-2 and J is TRBJ2-5; D not resolved. Specimen: CD4+ or CD8+ T cells sorted from blood, collected in a trial of the OX40 agonist ivuxolimab. The CDR3 loop reads CASSLNSPSSQETQYF. The CDR3 nucleotides read TGTGCCAGCAGCTTAAATTCCCCCTCCTCCCAAGAGACCCAGTACTTC.